Below, one T cell receptor (beta chain) is given with its context. Its specificity is unknown. It was with a sample-barcoded 5' primer and a J-beta primer mix that a second PCR of roughly 7 to 12 cycles was run. From the 5' RACE reads, TCRdb called clonotypes with MiXCR, one entry per CDR3 protein. The sample carries hundreds of thousands of distinct CDR3 sequences, 45% to 50% recorded once. Total RNA, at least 6 micrograms per sample, was extracted from PBMCs. The CDR3 is made up of 9 amino acids. The V gene's germline CDR1 is GTSNPN and CDR2 SVGIG (reference sequence). The V gene lost 8 bases and the J gene lost 8 bases, with 9 bases spanning the gap. The data were taken from a study of blood T cells in healthy people across ages. Overall study results and limits: Naive CD4+ cell counts and diversity both ran higher in long-lived than in aged donors. Getting older went along with TCR beta diversity per million T cells dropping roughly linearly.

What was sequenced was blood. This TCR was recovered from a woman aged 55-75 years in good health. The rearrangement uses TRBV30 and TRBJ1-2; D not resolved. CDR3 bases: TGTGCCCCGCGGAGGGGCTACACCTTC. Residues: CAPRRGYTF.